This T cell receptor beta chain was documented in a study of cytomegalovirus exposure and HLA in healthy donors. This CDR3 has 15 residues. Trimming cost V 6 bases and J 7 bases; bases outside gene matches: 8. Looked up from germline, CDR1 is MNHNS and CDR2 is SASEGT. This PCR relied on a set of 60 Vbeta primers and 13 Jbeta primers. Profiling relied on immunoSEQ multiplex PCR, and the TCRdb table lists in-frame clones only, not all of them. This sample has roughly 180,000 clones, with 84% found just once. This rearrangement joins TRBV6-1 to TRBJ2-1, with 11 bases matching TRBD2. The sequence came from a man aged 25 to 40 in good health and CMV-seronegative. The sequencing input was PBMCs. CDR3 protein: CASRRIAGGSNEQFF. The CDR3, as DNA: TGTGCCAGCAGGAGAATAGCGGGGGGGTCTAATGAGCAGTTCTTC.